Here is one T cell receptor beta chain with its context. This sample was taken from a study of human T cells and chemical hapten exposure. Germline-derived CDR1 and CDR2 are MNHNY and SVGAGI (reference sequence). The CDR3 is 14 residues long. V was trimmed by 5 bases and J by 4 bases, leaving 14 bases between them. Specified time point: pre-sensitization, week 0. Indicated treatment: therapeutic diphenylcyclopropenone sensitization with weekly scalp DPC. Each CDR3 protein is one row after TCRdb ran MiXCR on the RACE reads. The sample includes approximately 370,000 distinct CDR3 sequences, 4.5% to 5.5% seen only once; the top ten take over 6.5%.

The sequences come from whole blood, collected in connection with sensitization to the hapten diphenylcyclopropenone (DPC). The rearrangement joins TRBV6-6 to TRBJ2-5; weak D call: TRBD2 (6 bases). The receptor was derived from a woman aged 18-29 years with alopecia areata. Some clones in this sample may be carry-over from other donors' samples. CDR3 loop: CASSGLAGLETQYF. CDR3 nucleotides: TGTGCCAGCAGTGGATTGGCGGGGCTAGAGACCCAGTACTTC.